What follows describes a single T cell receptor (beta chain). Its antigen is not known. The data were obtained in a study of lymphopenia after photon versus proton radiotherapy. Germline V lookup: CDR1 SGHTA, CDR2 FQGTGA. CDR3 size: 12 residues. Trimming shortened V by 2 bases and J by 8 bases, and 7 bases separated the two germline ends. Using immunoSEQ multiplex PCR, the repertoire was profiled, and TCRdb retains in-frame clones only, with some absent. The sample comprises some 7,000 clones, approximately 77% of which are singletons, and around half rests with the top ten. Study-level points and caveats: Post-nadir TCR diversity decline inversely tracked overall survival among those who died. Better survival with proton therapy was suggested as possible, not demonstrated. After the lymphocyte nadir, photon-treated repertoires showed oligoclonal expansion, especially of CD8+ Temra cells. Relative stability marked proton patients; photon patients lost diversity and naive cells.

The genes are TRBV7-3 and TRBJ2-1, with D possibly being TRBD1 (5 bases). The source of this sequence is a man aged 25 to 45 with gastric cancer. Sequencing was performed on peripheral blood, taken from a patient treated with photon-based radiotherapy. The CDR3 region is CASSLQGHEQFF. In nucleotides, the CDR3 is TGTGCCAGCAGCTTACAGGGTCATGAGCAGTTCTTC.